The clone carrying this T cell receptor (beta chain) is labeled medium-sized (0.01 to 0.1%). Using its own MiXCR run on the PCR reads, TCRdb lists one record per CDR3 protein. The sample consists of 9,500 to 15,000 distinct CDR3 sequences, roughly 48% of them appearing once. These data are taken from a study of CD4 and CD8 cells across lung adenocarcinoma regions. Samples came from patients with localized non-small cell lung adenocarcinoma. This receptor was identified in a female donor with lung adenocarcinoma. The CD4 and CD8 labels of this study may be unreliable. Sequenced sample: CD8+ T cells from the margin of a lung tumor.

The CDR3 DNA sequence: TGTGCCAGCAGTTTGCGGGGCCAAGAGACCCAGTACTTC. It specifies CASSLRGQETQYF. The chain links TRBV12-3 or TRBV12-4 to TRBJ2-5, with a weak D call TRBD2 (6 bases). Trimming cost V 3 bases and J 1 base, with 6 bases left between them. The CDR3 covers 13 residues.